This passage covers 26 T cell receptor beta chains from one sample sequenced in a study of T cells in Graves' hyperthyroidism and ophthalmopathy. TCR beta CDR3 regions were amplified from RNA transcripts. First-round RT-PCR with HTBI primers amplified the TCR CDR3 region. TCRdb called the multiplex PCR reads again in MiXCR, with one record for every CDR3 protein. This table holds some 500,000 distinct CDR3 sequences, 13% to 15% found once. The sequenced material came from blood. The receptors shown here come from a woman younger than 35 with Graves' hyperthyroidism.

This clonotype was seen many times. The chain employs TRBV7-9 and TRBJ2-3; D remains ambiguous. Trimming took 5 bases from V and 0 from J, leaving 15 bases between them. Germline CDR1 SEHNR, CDR2 FQNEAQ (reference sequence). This CDR3 has 16 residues. The CDR3 DNA reads TGTGCCAGCAGCCCAGGCGAGAGAACTAGCACAGATACGCAGTATTTT. Translating it yields CASSPGERTSTDTQYF. The whole variable domain, filled in from reference TRBV7-9 and TRBJ2-3, reads DTGVSQNPRHKITKRGQNVTFRCDPISEHNRLYWYRQTLGQGPEFLTYFQNEAQLEKSRLLSDRFSAERPKGSFSTLEIQRTEQGDSAMYLCASSPGERTSTDTQYFGPGTRLTVL.

This chain links TRBV6-1 with TRBJ2-3; TRBD2 agrees at 9 bases. Germline-derived CDR1 and CDR2 are MNHNS and SASEGT. CDR3 length equals 16 residues. J lost 1 base, V lost 5 bases, and 7 bases had no gene match. CDR3 amino acids: CASSTTLAGRTDTQYF. The DNA for the CDR3 is TGTGCCAGCAGTACGACCCTAGCGGGGCGCACAGATACGCAGTATTTT.

This clonotype was observed a handful of times. This rearrangement joins TRBV19 to TRBJ1-1; no clear D. The CDR3 contains 14 residues. Trimming removed 3 bases at V and 0 bases at J, with 8 bases between. Germline CDR1 LNHDA, CDR2 SQIVND (reference sequence). The CDR3 DNA reads TGTGCCAGTAGTATGAAGGCGATGAACACTGAAGCTTTCTTT. Protein sequence: CASSMKAMNTEAFF.

This clonotype was counted many times. This chain links TRBV7-8 with TRBJ1-5; D is undetermined. The CDR3 consists of 16 residues. Trimming took 5 bases from V and 0 from J, leaving 14 bases between them. Per the germline V gene, CDR1 is SGHVS and CDR2 is FQNEAQ. The DNA for the CDR3 is TGTGCCAGCAGCCTGCTCGGGCAGTATAGCAATCAGCCCCAGCATTTT. Its translation is CASSLLGQYSNQPQHF.

Regarding this clonotype: The junction and the germline gene differ at one end; a read error may be behind it. The chain carries TRBV5-1 and TRBJ1-5; D remains unclear. The V gene's germline CDR1 is SGHRS and CDR2 YFSETQ. The CDR3 totals 15 residues. CDR3 nucleotide sequence: TGTGCCAGCAGCTTGGGCAGCTGGAGCAATCAGCCCCAGCATTTT. Its protein is CASSLGSWSNQPQHF. Combining the CDR3 with reference TRBV5-1 and TRBJ1-5 gives the whole variable domain KAGVTQTPRYLIKTRGQQVTLSCSPISGHRSVSWYQQTPGQGLQFLFEYFSETQRNKGNFPGRFSGRQFSNSRSEMNVSTLELGDSALYLCASSLGSWSNQPQHFGDGTRLSIL.

This clonotype was seen many times. The rearrangement links TRBV20-1 to TRBJ2-1; D gene uncertain. The germline CDR1 and CDR2 sequences are DFQATT and SNEGSKA (reference sequence). Trimming removed 0 bases from V and 6 bases from J, with 0 bases in between. The CDR3 runs to 10 residues. The CDR3 region has the DNA TGCAGTGCTAGAGACAATGAGCAGTTCTTC. The encoded protein is CSARDNEQFF.

This clonotype was observed at least ten times. The gene calls are TRBV7-9 and TRBJ1-2; D unclear. CDR3 length equals 11 residues. Germline CDR1 SEHNR, CDR2 FQNEAQ (reference sequence). V was trimmed by 5 bases and J by 8 bases, leaving 9 bases between them. For the CDR3, the DNA is TGTGCCAGCAGCCTGGATCTGGGCTACACCTTC. Its translation: CASSLDLGYTF.

A note on this clonotype: A much larger clone differs by one base, so this may be a read error. V and J are TRBV5-6 and TRBJ2-7, with D unclear. Trimming left V 0 bases short and J 0 bases short, with 16 bases between. Germline-derived CDR1 and CDR2 are SGHDT and YYEEEE. The CDR3 covers 17 residues. The CDR3 nucleotides read TGTGCCAGCAGCTTGGTTGGAGCGACATACCTCTCCTACGAGCAGTACGTC. Translating gives CASSLVGATYLSYEQYV.

This clonotype was recorded at least ten times. This chain connects TRBV7-9 to TRBJ2-7; TRBD1 is a possible D gene (6 bases). V was trimmed by 6 bases and J by 3 bases, leaving 15 bases between them. The CDR3 consists of 14 residues. Germline CDR1 and CDR2: SEHNR and FQNEAQ (reference sequence). For the CDR3, the DNA is TGTGCCAGCAGTCCGATGGGGGCGGACTACGAGCAGTACTTC. Its translation is CASSPMGADYEQYF.

The chain is built from TRBV5-1 and TRBJ1-2; D gene uncertain. Germline CDR1 and CDR2: SGHRS and YFSETQ. V was shortened by 1 base and J by 0 bases, with 7 bases between the two germline ends. The CDR3 is 14 residues long. The CDR3 DNA follows: TGCGCCAGCAGCTTGCGGGAACCTAACTATGGCTACACCTTC. It translates to CASSLREPNYGYTF. Looking up the rest from reference TRBV5-1 and TRBJ1-2 gives the full variable domain: KAGVTQTPRYLIKTRGQQVTLSCSPISGHRSVSWYQQTPGQGLQFLFEYFSETQRNKGNFPGRFSGRQFSNSRSEMNVSTLELGDSALYLCASSLREPNYGYTFGSGTRLTVV.

This clonotype was detected many times. V gene TRBV19 combines with J gene TRBJ2-1, with 12 bases aligning to TRBD1. The trim removed 10 bases at V and 9 bases at J, leaving 10 bases unmatched. This CDR3 is 14 amino acids long. Germline V gives CDR1 LNHDA, CDR2 SQIVND (reference sequence). CDR3 region: CATKGQGAGGEQFF. The CDR3 region has the DNA TGTGCCACCAAGGGACAGGGGGCAGGAGGTGAGCAGTTCTTC.

This clonotype was observed many times. The rearrangement links TRBV27 to TRBJ1-2; the D is unclear. CDR3 size: 13 residues. The germline CDR1 and CDR2 sequences are MNHEY and SMNVEV (reference sequence). Trimming shortened V by 1 base and J by 6 bases, and 9 bases separated the two germline ends. CDR3 sequence (DNA): TGTGCCAGCAGTTTATGGGGATCGGATGGCTACACCTTC. Translation gives CASSLWGSDGYTF.

The chain recombines TRBV30 with TRBJ2-7, with D maybe TRBD2 (5 bases). Trimming pared 3 bases from V and 5 bases from J, leaving 11 bases between. This CDR3 spans 12 amino acids. Germline V CDR1 and CDR2: GTSNPN, SVGIG (reference sequence). The CDR3 sequence is CAWRGSVDEQYF. Written as DNA, the CDR3 is TGTGCCTGGAGAGGGAGTGTGGACGAGCAGTACTTC. Full variable domain (rest looked up from reference TRBV30 and TRBJ2-7): SQTIHQWPATLVQPVGSPLSLECTVEGTSNPNLYWYRQAAGRGLQLLFYSVGIGQISSEVPQNLSASRPQDRQFILSSKKLLLSDSGFYLCAWRGSVDEQYFGPGTRLTVT.

In its sample, this clonotype was seen a few times. This chain connects TRBV25-1 to TRBJ1-1; TRBD1 agrees at 8 bases. The CDR3 has 15 residues. The ends lost 10 bases at V and 7 bases at J; junction bases unmatched: 17. The germline V gene encodes CDR1 MGHDK and CDR2 SYGVNS. CDR3 coding DNA: TGTGCCACCAGGGGGCTAGGTGGGGGTGGTAATGAAGCTTTCTTT. Amino acids: CATRGLGGGGNEAFF.

This clonotype came up a few times. The chain has TRBV12-3 or TRBV12-4 and TRBJ2-1; D unresolved. CDR3 length equals 16 residues. Between the trimmed V and J ends, which lost 6 bases and 6 bases, there was a span of 21 bases. CDR3 DNA: TGTGCCAGCAGCTCATATGACCGGGCATCTCCCAATGAGCAGTTCTTC. It encodes CASSSYDRASPNEQFF.

Ten or more counts support this clonotype. V usage is TRBV24-1 and J usage is TRBJ2-3, with D perhaps assigned TRBD1 or TRBD2 (5 bases each). Germline CDR1 KGHDR, CDR2 SFDVKD. V lost 4 bases, J lost 6 bases, and 10 bases lay in between. CDR3 length: 13 amino acids. CDR3 residues: CATSEGPSDTQYF. DNA of the CDR3: TGTGCCACCAGTGAGGGACCGTCTGATACGCAGTATTTT.

This clonotype was picked up many times. V gene TRBV6-1 combines with J gene TRBJ2-1; TRBD2 matches 10 bases. CDR3 size: 14 residues. V trimming: 7 bases; J trimming: 7 bases; junction bases outside the gene matches: 7. CDR1 MNHNS and CDR2 SASEGT come from the germline V gene. CDR3 residues: CASTLAGEVNEQFF. In DNA, the CDR3 is TGTGCCAGCACTCTAGCGGGAGAGGTGAATGAGCAGTTCTTC.

Many counts were recorded for this clonotype. The CDR3 sequence: CASRTYRREETQYF. The DNA of the CDR3 is TGTGCCAGTAGGACATATAGGAGGGAAGAGACCCAGTACTTC. The genes are TRBV19 and TRBJ2-5; maybe TRBD2 (6 bases). Trimming pared 6 bases from V and 3 bases from J, leaving 14 bases between. Germline CDR1 and CDR2: LNHDA and SQIVND (reference sequence). The CDR3 is made up of 14 amino acids.

This clonotype was seen many times. This chain joins TRBV5-1 and TRBJ1-2, with TRBD1 matching 10 bases. Losses at the gene ends were 4 bases for V and 2 bases for J; bases not matched to a gene: 5. This CDR3 has 15 residues. The germline V gene encodes CDR1 SGHRS and CDR2 YFSETQ. The CDR3 protein is CASSPGQGENYGYTF. CDR3 nucleotides: TGCGCCAGCAGCCCCGGACAGGGGGAAAACTATGGCTACACCTTC.

In this sample, this clonotype turned up many times. This chain joins TRBV27 and TRBJ2-1; 10 positions match TRBD2. The junction had 11 bases not matched to a gene; V was cut back by 3 bases and J by 9 bases. The germline CDR1 and CDR2 sequences are MNHEY and SMNVEV (reference sequence). The length of the CDR3 is 16 residues. Written as DNA, the CDR3 is TGTGCCAGCAGTTTCCTCGAGCGGGAGGGAGTTCCTGAGCAGTTCTTC. Translated: CASSFLEREGVPEQFF.

This clonotype was counted at least ten times. This CDR3 is CASSPSPATMNTEAFF. CDR3 sequence (DNA): TGTGCCAGCTCACCTTCGCCAGCCACCATGAACACTGAAGCTTTCTTT. J is TRBJ1-1 and V is TRBV18, with D uncertain. CDR1 is KGHSH and CDR2 is LQKENI in the germline V gene. The CDR3 contains 16 residues. V was clipped by 3 bases and J by 0 bases, with 14 bases between them.

This clonotype occurred a few times. The gene calls are TRBV7-9 and TRBJ1-2, with D possibly matching TRBD1 (5 bases). The CDR3 is 16 residues long. CDR1 is SEHNR, CDR2 FQNEAQ, per germline (reference sequence). With 2 bases removed from V and 0 bases from J, the gap between germline ends came to 13 bases. CDR3 bases: TGTGCCAGCAGCTTAATCGGGACCGAGGCTAACTATGGCTACACCTTC. Protein sequence: CASSLIGTEANYGYTF.

This clonotype came up many times. This chain connects TRBV27 to TRBJ1-6; D remains unclear. This CDR3 region has 16 residues. The germline V gene encodes CDR1 MNHEY and CDR2 SMNVEV (reference sequence). Between the trimmed V and J ends, which lost 8 bases and 3 bases, there was a span of 17 bases. DNA of the CDR3: TGTGCCAGCCGGGAAGGTGGGCAGGACTATAATTCACCCCTCCACTTT. Translation gives CASREGGQDYNSPLHF.

This clonotype was seen repeatedly, ten times or more. The chain links TRBV27 to TRBJ1-4; D is ambiguous. The CDR3 consists of 15 residues. Germline assignment: CDR1 MNHEY and CDR2 SMNVEV (reference sequence). V lost 2 bases, J lost 0 bases, and 7 bases lay in between. In nucleotides, the CDR3 is TGTGCCAGCAGTTTACAGGCCGCAACTAATGAAAAACTGTTTTTT. Amino acid sequence: CASSLQAATNEKLFF.

This clonotype was seen at least ten times. The DNA for the CDR3 is TGTGCCAGCAGCTTACGGGACTACCCTTACAATGAGCAGTTCTTC. This codes for CASSLRDYPYNEQFF. V gene TRBV7-8 combines with J gene TRBJ2-1; 7 bases are shared with TRBD2. Germline CDR1 and CDR2: SGHVS and FQNEAQ. Germline trimming cut 2 bases from V and 4 bases from J; bases unmatched to any gene: 5. The CDR3 contains 15 residues.

This clonotype was observed many times. The CDR3 sequence is CSVDPLASGTDTQYF. The CDR3 DNA is TGCAGCGTTGATCCCCTGGCTAGCGGGACAGATACGCAGTATTTT. The chain uses TRBV29-1 and TRBJ2-3, with 8 bases fitting TRBD2. The CDR3 has 15 amino acids. V lost 3 bases, J lost 3 bases, and 8 bases stayed unmatched. Germline lookup yields CDR1 SQVTM and CDR2 ANQGSEA.